These T cell receptor beta chains were read from a single sample in a study of OX40 agonist ivuxolimab in advanced cancers. TCRdb keeps only in-frame clones here, not all; method: immunoSEQ multiplex PCR. The table includes 70,000 to 95,000 clones, around 90% detected once. This specimen consisted of CD4+ or CD8+ T cells sorted from blood, obtained in a trial of the OX40 agonist ivuxolimab. The receptors originated from an adult with an advanced solid tumor such as melanoma, head and neck, liver or kidney cancer. CDR3s include the opening cysteine and the closing phenylalanine or tryptophan. D genes are given only for firm matches. Clone size is not always given. Where it is, it says once, few, many or a class for expanded clones.

J gene	clone size	V gene	D gene	CDR3 protein	CDR3 DNA
TRBJ2-1	NA	TRBV9	TRBD1	CASSVERTGYNEQFF	TGTGCCAGCAGCGTAGAGAGGACAGGGTACAATGAGCAGTTCTTC
TRBJ1-6	NA	TRBV7-9	NA	CASSRTDNSPLHF	TGTGCCAGCAGCCGGACAGATAATTCACCCCTCCACTTT
TRBJ1-2	NA	TRBV11-2	TRBD1	CASNNPGTASGYTF	TGTGCCAGCAACAACCCCGGGACAGCCTCCGGCTACACCTTC
TRBJ1-1	NA	TRBV6-5	NA	CASRPHNHNTEAFF	TGTGCCAGCAGACCACACAACCATAACACTGAAGCTTTCTTT
TRBJ2-2	NA	TRBV4-2	NA	CASSLLLETGELFF	TGTGCCAGCAGCTTACTACTAGAGACCGGGGAGCTGTTTTTT
TRBJ2-2	NA	TRBV7-3	NA	CASSLGVSGELFF	TGTGCCAGCAGCTTAGGGGTATCGGGGGAGCTGTTTTTT
TRBJ2-1	NA	TRBV5-4	NA	CASSLEAYRVGNEQFF	TGTGCCAGCAGCTTGGAGGCTTACAGGGTGGGTAATGAGCAGTTCTTC
TRBJ1-3	NA	TRBV7-9	NA	CASSGQSSGNTIYF	TGTGCCAGCAGCGGACAGTCCTCTGGAAACACCATATATTTT
TRBJ2-1	NA	TRBV5-6	NA	CASSLRVYNEQFF	TGTGCCAGCAGCCTCCGAGTTTACAATGAGCAGTTCTTC
TRBJ2-3	once	TRBV7-8	NA	CASSPRDSPSTDTQYF	TGTGCCAGCAGCCCACGGGACTCGCCTAGCACAGATACGCAGTATTTT
TRBJ1-5	NA	TRBV6-5	NA	CASSTWGHNQPQHF	TGTGCCAGCAGTACATGGGGTCACAATCAGCCCCAGCATTTT
TRBJ2-5	once	TRBV30	TRBD2	CAWSAGLAGAQYF	TGTGCCTGGAGTGCCGGACTAGCGGGGGCCCAGTACTTC
TRBJ1-4	once	TRBV7-3	NA	CASSPSATNEKLFF	TGTGCCAGCAGCCCAAGTGCAACTAATGAAAAACTGTTTTTT
TRBJ2-1	NA	TRBV9	TRBD2	CASSARGLAGDNEQFF	TGTGCCAGCAGCGCAAGAGGACTAGCGGGGGACAATGAGCAGTTCTTC
TRBJ1-4	NA	TRBV7-8	TRBD1	CASSSGQGAEKLFF	TGTGCCAGCAGCTCCGGACAGGGGGCGGAAAAACTGTTTTTT
TRBJ2-5	once	TRBV5-1	NA	CASSLVGKSAQETQYF	TGCGCCAGCAGCTTGGTTGGCAAGTCAGCCCAAGAGACCCAGTACTTC
TRBJ2-5	NA	TRBV5-1	TRBD1	CASSLEGTAFQETQYF	TGCGCCAGCAGCTTGGAGGGGACAGCATTCCAAGAGACCCAGTACTTC
TRBJ2-7	NA	TRBV5-1	NA	CASSGLDIYEQYF	TGCGCCAGCAGCGGGCTGGACATCTACGAGCAGTACTTC
TRBJ1-4	NA	TRBV2	NA	CASRATNEKLFF	TGTGCCAGCAGGGCAACTAATGAAAAACTGTTTTTT
TRBJ2-5	once	TRBV5-4	TRBD1	CASRGQGQETQYF	TGTGCCAGCCGGGGACAGGGACAAGAGACCCAGTACTTC